This TCR beta chain derives from a study of cytomegalovirus exposure and HLA in healthy donors. On the study more broadly: It was reported in a later analysis that the 120 or so validation repertoires used the same platform as the 666 first-cohort repertoires.

V was clipped by 1 base and J by 3 bases, with 6 bases between them. The CDR3 runs 13 residues. CDR1 and CDR2 (germline): SGHTA, FQGTGA. Profiled with immunoSEQ multiplex PCR; TCRdb holds only in-frame clones, not every one. The sample yields over 100,000 clones, about 88% seen once. A remark on this clone: Its antigen remains unidentified.

Regarding the study as a whole: Rare TCR sequences dominated, though some public TCRs recurred in many donors. The authors listed 164 TCR beta chains as cytomegalovirus-associated.

Sequencing input: PBMCs. The source of this sequence is a woman under 30 in good health and CMV-seronegative. This sequence joins TRBV7-3 and TRBJ2-5; D might be TRBD1 (5 bases). Here the CDR3 DNA reads TGTGCCAGCAGCTTAATCAGGGAAGAGACCCAGTACTTC. Protein: CASSLIREETQYF.